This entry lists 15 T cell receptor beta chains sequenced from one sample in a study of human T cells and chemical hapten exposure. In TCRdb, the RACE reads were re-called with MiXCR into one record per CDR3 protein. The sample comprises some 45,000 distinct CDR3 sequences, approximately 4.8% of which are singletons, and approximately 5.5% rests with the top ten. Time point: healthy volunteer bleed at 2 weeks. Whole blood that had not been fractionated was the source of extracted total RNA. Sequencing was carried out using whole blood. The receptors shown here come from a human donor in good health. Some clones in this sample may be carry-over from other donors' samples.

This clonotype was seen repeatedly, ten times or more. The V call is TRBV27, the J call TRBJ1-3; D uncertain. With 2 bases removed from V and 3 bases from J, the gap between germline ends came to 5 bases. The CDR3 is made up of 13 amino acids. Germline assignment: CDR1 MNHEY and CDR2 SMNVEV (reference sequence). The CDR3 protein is CASSLTLGNTIYF. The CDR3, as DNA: TGTGCCAGCAGTTTAACCCTTGGAAACACCATATATTTT.

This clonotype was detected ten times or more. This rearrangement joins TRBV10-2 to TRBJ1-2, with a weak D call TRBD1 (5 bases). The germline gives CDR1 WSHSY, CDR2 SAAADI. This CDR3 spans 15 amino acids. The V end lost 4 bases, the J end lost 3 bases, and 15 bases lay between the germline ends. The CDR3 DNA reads TGCGCCAGCAGTGCTCCAGAAGGGGCGGACTATGGCTACACCTTC. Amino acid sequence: CASSAPEGADYGYTF.

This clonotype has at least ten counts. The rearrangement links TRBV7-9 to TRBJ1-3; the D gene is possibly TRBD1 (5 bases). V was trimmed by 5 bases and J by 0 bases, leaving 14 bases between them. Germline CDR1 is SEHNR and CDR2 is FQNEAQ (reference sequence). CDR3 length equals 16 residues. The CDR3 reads CASSPGTRDSGNTIYF. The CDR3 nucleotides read TGTGCCAGCAGCCCGGGGACCAGGGACTCTGGAAACACCATATATTTT.

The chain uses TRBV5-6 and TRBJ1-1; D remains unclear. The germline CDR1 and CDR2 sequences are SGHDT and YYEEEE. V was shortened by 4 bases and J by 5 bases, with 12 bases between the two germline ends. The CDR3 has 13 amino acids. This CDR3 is CASSPSWTTEAFF. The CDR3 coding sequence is TGTGCCAGCAGCCCATCTTGGACGACTGAAGCTTTCTTT.

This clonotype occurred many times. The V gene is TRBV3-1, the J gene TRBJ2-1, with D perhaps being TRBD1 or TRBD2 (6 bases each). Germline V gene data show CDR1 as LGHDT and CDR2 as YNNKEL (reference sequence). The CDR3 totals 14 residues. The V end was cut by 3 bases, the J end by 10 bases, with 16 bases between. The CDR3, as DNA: TGTGCCAGCAGCCACAGCCCGGGGGCGAGGGAGCAGTTCTTC. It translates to CASSHSPGAREQFF.

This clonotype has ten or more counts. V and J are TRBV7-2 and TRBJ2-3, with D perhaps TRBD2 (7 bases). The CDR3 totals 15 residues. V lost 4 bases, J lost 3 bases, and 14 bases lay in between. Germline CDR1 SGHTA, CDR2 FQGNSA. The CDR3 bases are TGTGCCAGCAGCTATGGGGGGGGCCCTACAGATACGCAGTATTTT. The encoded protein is CASSYGGGPTDTQYF.

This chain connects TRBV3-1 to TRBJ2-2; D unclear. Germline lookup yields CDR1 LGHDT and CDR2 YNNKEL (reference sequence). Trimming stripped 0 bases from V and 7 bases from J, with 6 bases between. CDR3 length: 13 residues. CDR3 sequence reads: CASSQDTGGELFF. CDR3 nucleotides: TGTGCCAGCAGCCAAGATACGGGCGGGGAGCTGTTTTTT.

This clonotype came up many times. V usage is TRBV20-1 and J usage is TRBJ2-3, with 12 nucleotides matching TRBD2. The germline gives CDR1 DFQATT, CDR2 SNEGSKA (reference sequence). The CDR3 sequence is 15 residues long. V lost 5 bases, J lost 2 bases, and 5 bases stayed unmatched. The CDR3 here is CSALASGRATDTQYF. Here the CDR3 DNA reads TGCAGTGCTCTGGCTAGCGGGAGGGCCACAGATACGCAGTATTTT.

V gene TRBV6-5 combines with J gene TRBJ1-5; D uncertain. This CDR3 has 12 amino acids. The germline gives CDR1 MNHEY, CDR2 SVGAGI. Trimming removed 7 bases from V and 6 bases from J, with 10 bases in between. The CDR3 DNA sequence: TGTGCCAGCACCACCGCGGGTCAGCCCCAGCATTTT. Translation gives CASTTAGQPQHF.

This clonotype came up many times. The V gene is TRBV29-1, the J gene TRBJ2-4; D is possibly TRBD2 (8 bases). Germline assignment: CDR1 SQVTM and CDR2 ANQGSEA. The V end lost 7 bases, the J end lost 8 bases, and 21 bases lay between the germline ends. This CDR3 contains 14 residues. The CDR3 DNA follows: TGCAGCGCTTCTACGGACAGGCGGGAGGACATTCAGTACTTC. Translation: CSASTDRREDIQYF.

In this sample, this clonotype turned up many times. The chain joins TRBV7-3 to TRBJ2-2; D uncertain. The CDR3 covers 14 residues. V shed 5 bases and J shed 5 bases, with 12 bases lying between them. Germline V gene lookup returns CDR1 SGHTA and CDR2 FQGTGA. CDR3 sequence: CASSPQAATGELFF. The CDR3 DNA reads TGTGCCAGCAGCCCCCAGGCGGCGACCGGGGAGCTGTTTTTT.

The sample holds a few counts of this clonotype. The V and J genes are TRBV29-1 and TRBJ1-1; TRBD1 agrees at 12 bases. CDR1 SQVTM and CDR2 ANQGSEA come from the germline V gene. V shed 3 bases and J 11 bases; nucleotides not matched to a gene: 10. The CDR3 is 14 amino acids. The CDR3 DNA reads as TGCAGCGTTGACGGGACAGGGGGCCGGGTGTTGGCTTTCTTT. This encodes CSVDGTGGRVLAFF.

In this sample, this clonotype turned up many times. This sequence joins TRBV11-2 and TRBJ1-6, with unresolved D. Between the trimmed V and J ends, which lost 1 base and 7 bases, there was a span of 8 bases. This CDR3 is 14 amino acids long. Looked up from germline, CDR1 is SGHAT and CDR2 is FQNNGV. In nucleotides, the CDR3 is TGTGCCAGCAGCTTAGGACCAACGAATTCACCCCTCCACTTT. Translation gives CASSLGPTNSPLHF.

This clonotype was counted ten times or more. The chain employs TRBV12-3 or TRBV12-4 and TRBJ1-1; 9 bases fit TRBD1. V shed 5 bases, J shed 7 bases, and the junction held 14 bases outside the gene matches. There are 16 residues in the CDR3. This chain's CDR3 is CASSPNRPGQGVEAFF. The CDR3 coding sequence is TGTGCCAGCAGTCCCAATCGACCGGGACAGGGAGTTGAAGCTTTCTTT.

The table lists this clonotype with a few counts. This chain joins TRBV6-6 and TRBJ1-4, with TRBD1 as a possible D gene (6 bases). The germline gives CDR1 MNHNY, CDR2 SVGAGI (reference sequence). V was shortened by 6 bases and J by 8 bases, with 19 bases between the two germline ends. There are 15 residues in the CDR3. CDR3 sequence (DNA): TGTGCCAGCAGAAGACAGGACATGATGGGGGAAAAACTGTTTTTT. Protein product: CASRRQDMMGEKLFF.